This entry lists 4 T cell receptor beta chains sequenced from one sample in a study of graft-versus-host responses after intestinal transplantation. TCRdb's copy holds only in-frame clones and misses some; the assay was immunoSEQ multiplex PCR. The sample shows tens of thousands of clones, around 89% of them seen only once. Their target antigens are unknown. The sample in question was unstimulated CD8+ T cells sorted from spleen or lymph node cells, obtained before transplant. The receptors originated from a human donor who was the organ donor for an intestinal transplant.

The CDR3: CASSFGSNTEAFF. The CDR3 DNA is TGTGCCAGCAGTTTCGGGTCGAACACTGAAGCTTTCTTT. The chain couples TRBV28 to TRBJ1-1; D uncertain. Germline CDR1 and CDR2: MDHEN and SYDVKM. V was clipped by 3 bases and J by 1 base, with 6 bases between them. CDR3 size: 13 residues.

V usage is TRBV28 and J usage is TRBJ1-1; 8 bases are a match to TRBD1. The CDR3 is made up of 15 amino acids. CDR1 is MDHEN, CDR2 SYDVKM, per germline. The trim removed 4 bases at V and 7 bases at J, leaving 11 bases unmatched. The CDR3 sequence: CASSSGEDRDVEAFF. DNA for the CDR3: TGTGCCAGCAGTTCTGGGGAGGACAGGGATGTTGAAGCTTTCTTT. The full variable domain, its missing parts supplied by reference TRBV28 and TRBJ1-1, is DVKVTQSSRYLVKRTGEKVFLECVQDMDHENMFWYRQDPGLGLRLIYFSYDVKMKEKGDIPEGYSVSREKKERFSLILESASTNQTSMYLCASSSGEDRDVEAFFGQGTRLTVV.

The genes are TRBV4-1 and TRBJ2-1; D gene ambiguous. Germline V gene data show CDR1 as MGHRA and CDR2 as YSYEKL. V was pared by 5 bases and J by 2 bases, with 4 bases between. The CDR3 has 12 amino acids. The CDR3 DNA follows: TGCGCCAGCAGCGAGACCTACAATGAGCAGTTCTTC. Translating gives CASSETYNEQFF.

Here the CDR3 DNA reads TGTGCCAGCAGCTTGGGACAGGGGAATGAGCAGTTCTTC. This sequence encodes CASSLGQGNEQFF. V and J are TRBV11-2 and TRBJ2-1, with TRBD1 matching 10 bases. The CDR3 runs to 13 residues. Germline V gene data show CDR1 as SGHAT and CDR2 as FQNNGV. V dropped 3 bases and J dropped 7; count of bases not matched to a gene: 0.